This T cell receptor (beta chain) was found in a study of shared clonotypes between healthy human individuals (dated by TCRdb to 2018 to 2020). Concerning the study at large: The cohort comprised two women and a few men aged 18 to 49 years. For each donor, CD4 naive and CD4 memory were each given three plates, CD8 naive was given two plates, and CD8 memory was given one plate. Blood TCR repertoires of 5 or 6 healthy adults were deeply sequenced to estimate repertoire size and the extent of clonotype sharing between individuals. To increase sequencing depth and limit assay-specific biases, TCR repertoire library preparation and sequencing were carried out by different laboratories using diverse techniques. Between about 0.85 and 9.5 billion PBMCs per donor were obtained by leukapheresis.

Points on this clone: This clone's antigen is unknown. One base away there is no much larger clone; base qualities are not given.

Per the germline V gene (reference sequence), MNHNY is the CDR1 and SVGAGI is the CDR2. The CDR3 starts with the cysteine, ends with the phenylalanine, and has 15 residues. Solely the CDR3 DNA is kept, with 45 bases framed from the first base. Clipping removes 8 bases from V and 5 bases from J, with 10 as the unmatched junction base count. TCR CDR3 regions were amplified from genomic DNA by multiplex PCR using the deep immunoSEQ assay. Extracted genomic DNA from each cell subset was distributed evenly across all wells of several immunoSEQ 96-well plates, and each plate was treated as a replicate. For sorted subsets, around 0.2 ug of genomic DNA, equivalent to 30,000 or so T cell genomes, went into each replicate PCR. The purified libraries were quantified using a Qubit 3.0 fluorometer, sized with a Bioanalyzer 2100, and then quantified again using the KAPA Library Quantification kit. A separate single-read 150-cycle Illumina NextSeq 550 flow cell was used to sequence each immunoSEQ 96-well plate. For the original study's pipeline: Because the immunoSEQ output held only junctional sequences and lacked quality scores, the filtering could not match the filtering applied to full-length reads. Sequences were annotated with PyIR, a Python wrapper for IgBLAST v1.9, and V/J genes and CDR3 were assigned using IMGT germline references. Reads with weak V/J assignments (E-value above 1e-6), missing CDR3, stop codons, out-of-frame junctions, or ambiguous translated residues were removed. V3J clonotypes were defined as sequences sharing the same inferred V gene, J gene, and CDR3 amino acid sequence. Percentage overlap between repertoires was calculated by dividing the number of shared unique clonotypes by the size of the smaller repertoire. Three approaches were used to assess repertoire richness: RTK rarefaction, the Chao1 estimator, and Recon v2.1 estimates of unobserved clonotypes. For all TCRbeta clonotypes obtained by the gDNA method from a handful of donors, generation probabilities were computed with OLGA. The source is immuneACCESS, and TCRdb retained only in-frame sequences with V and J called. Part of the clones is not carried over; for the studies checked, unresolved V genes explain less than half of this, and the remainder is unexplained. V, J and clone size derive from that table, while D and trimming were established from the DNA sequence. The sample yields a few million clones; around nine tenths were counted once. The top ten constitute under 0.15% of the sample.

The donors were healthy, HIV-negative adults with no recently reported acute infections or vaccinations. Every donor was a Caucasian adult living in Nashville, Tennessee, USA. CD4+ T cells were enriched by magnetic negative selection; naive cells were then positively selected on CD45RA, and the negative fraction formed the memory subset. Blood was collected by leukapheresis, and PBMCs were isolated by Ficoll-Histopaque density gradient centrifugation and then cryopreserved in liquid nitrogen vapor phase. Purity and quantity of every magnetically sorted T cell population were checked by analytical flow cytometry. Genomic DNA was isolated from each sorted fraction and quantified by UV absorbance on a Nanodrop 2000c. Broader findings and caveats from the paper: Pairwise subsampling led to the expectation that sequencing depth would affect the degree of clonotype sharing among donors. Because the study included a small number of donors, the genetic and exposure-history diversity represented was limited. Even with the large sequencing depth, rarefaction of the sorted-subset datasets indicated that sequencing was incomplete. Naive subsets generally had larger estimated clonotype richness than memory subsets. When several donors were compared, the shared fraction of clonotypes was roughly 5% for naive CD4, about 4% for naive CD8, 2% to 2.5% for memory CD4, and 0.3% to 0.5% for memory CD8. Compared with non-shared clonotypes, clonotypes shared by all four sorted-subset donors had higher generation probabilities. Sampling was restricted to blood, and TCR repertoires in tissues likely differ from the TCR repertoires found in blood.

This TCR came from a man between 18 and 35 years old in good health. The chain is encoded by TRBV6-6 joined to TRBJ2-1, and TRBD1 matches 9 of the central bases. Sequencing was done on a sample of naive CD4+ T cells sorted from blood. What the cell subset or site label conveys for this sample: CD45RA+ positively selected. The CDR3 region reads CASALTGTGNNEQFF. The bases read TGTGCCAGCGCACTAACCGGGACAGGGAACAATGAGCAGTTCTTC.